The 12 T cell receptor beta chains below come from one sample, sequenced in a study of Graves' ophthalmopathy and Graves' hyperthyroidism. As the template, RNA transcripts were used to amplify TCR beta CDR3 regions. Following a first-round RT-PCR that used HTBI primers, a second-round multiplex PCR was carried out. TCRdb reprocessed the multiplex PCR reads with MiXCR, giving one entry per CDR3 protein. The sample lists about 740,000 distinct CDR3 sequences; 40% were seen once. Sequenced: peripheral blood. These receptors all come from an adult man with Graves' ophthalmopathy.

This clonotype was recorded a few times. The chain couples TRBV12-3 or TRBV12-4 to TRBJ2-5; the D gene could be TRBD1 or TRBD2 (5 bases each). V shed 4 bases and J shed 4 bases, with 16 bases lying between them. CDR3 length equals 15 residues. CDR3 amino acids: CASSSSEGFGETQYF. The CDR3 coding sequence is TGTGCCAGCAGTTCCTCTGAGGGGTTCGGAGAGACCCAGTACTTC.

This clonotype occurred a few times. The V gene is TRBV7-2, the J gene TRBJ1-4; D gene uncertain. V lost 5 bases and J 5 bases, leaving 15 bases between the germline ends. The germline V gene encodes CDR1 SGHTA and CDR2 FQGNSA. This CDR3 comprises 15 residues. The CDR3 spells CASSQDSVGNEKLFF. The CDR3 nucleotides are TGTGCCAGCAGCCAAGATTCCGTAGGAAATGAAAAACTGTTTTTT.

The rearrangement joins TRBV20-1 to TRBJ1-2; D may be TRBD1 (5 bases). Germline assignment: CDR1 DFQATT and CDR2 SNEGSKA (reference sequence). Trimming removed 3 bases from V and 12 bases from J, with 20 bases in between. This CDR3 has 13 amino acids. CDR3 loop: CSARSPSTQGHTF. CDR3 nucleotide sequence: TGCAGTGCTAGGTCGCCATCGACTCAGGGCCACACCTTC.

The chain has TRBV9 and TRBJ1-2, with D tentatively TRBD1 (5 bases). The CDR3 covers 16 residues. V was trimmed by 0 bases and J by 8 bases, leaving 20 bases between them. Germline CDR1 is SGDLS and CDR2 is YYNGEE. The CDR3, as DNA: TGTGCCAGCAGCGTAGGGGTGCCGGGACCGGGCCGAGGCTACACCTTC. It codes for CASSVGVPGPGRGYTF.

The rearrangement links TRBV14 to TRBJ1-3, with D uncertain. V shed 3 bases and J shed 0 bases, with 9 bases lying between them. This CDR3 contains 15 residues. Per the germline V gene, CDR1 is SGHDN and CDR2 is FVKESK. CDR3 loop: CASSHSRGSGNTIYF. CDR3 nucleotides: TGTGCCAGCAGCCATTCTCGGGGCTCTGGAAACACCATATATTTT.

CDR3 amino acids: CASSSGIMNTEAFF. The CDR3 DNA follows: TGTGCCAGCAGTTCAGGTATTATGAACACTGAAGCTTTCTTT. This chain joins TRBV2 and TRBJ1-1, with D unresolved. Germline V gives CDR1 SNHLY, CDR2 FYNNEI. The CDR3 consists of 14 residues. The germline V and J ends were trimmed by 5 bases and 0 bases, with 10 bases remaining between them.

V is TRBV9 and J is TRBJ2-5; 10 bases line up with TRBD1. CDR1 SGDLS and CDR2 YYNGEE come from the germline V gene. The CDR3 is made up of 17 amino acids. J was trimmed by 5 bases and V by 1 base; bases with no gene match: 11. In nucleotides, the CDR3 is TGTGCCAGCAGCGTACCCCGGGACAGGGGATTCGGGGAGACCCAGTACTTC. Its translation is CASSVPRDRGFGETQYF.

With respect to this clonotype: At one end, the junction sequence differs from germline, possibly due to a read error. The chain combines TRBV24-1 with TRBJ2-3; TRBD1 aligns across 7 bases. Germline lookup yields CDR1 KGHDR and CDR2 SFDVKD. CDR3 length: 15 residues. In DNA form, the CDR3 reads TGTGCCACCAGTGATGTCCGACAGGGCACAGATGCGCAGTATTTT. Encoded protein: CATSDVRQGTDAQYF.

Concerning this clonotype itself: Its ends do not fully match the called genes, so a read error is possible. This chain joins TRBV24-1 and TRBJ1-5, with D tentatively TRBD1 (6 bases). Germline loops: CDR1 KGHDR, CDR2 SFDVKD. The CDR3 extends over 18 amino acids. The CDR3 protein is CASSPHPGQGTRTQPQHF. For the CDR3, the DNA is TGTGCCAGCAGTCCGCACCCGGGGCAGGGGACGCGGACTCAGCCCCAGCATTTT.

The chain is built from TRBV29-1 and TRBJ1-3, with D hard to call. Germline V lookup: CDR1 SQVTM, CDR2 ANQGSEA. The CDR3 spans 13 residues. Trimming cost V 1 base and J 10 bases, with 14 bases left between them. The CDR3 reads CSVEGASGETIYF. The CDR3 DNA sequence: TGCAGCGTTGAAGGGGCTTCGGGAGAGACCATATATTTT.

This clonotype was counted ten times or more. The chain is built from TRBV29-1 and TRBJ2-7, with D possibly matching TRBD2 (6 bases). V was shortened by 5 bases and J by 2 bases, with 13 bases between the two germline ends. This CDR3 has 13 residues. Germline V gives CDR1 SQVTM, CDR2 ANQGSEA. The CDR3 loop is CSVRTGATYEQYF. CDR3 in DNA: TGCAGCGTTCGAACGGGAGCAACCTACGAGCAGTACTTC.

This clonotype showed up just a few times. Here the CDR3 reads CASSLGFGATYQETQYF. CDR3 in DNA: TGTGCCAGCAGCTTGGGGTTTGGGGCGACGTACCAAGAGACCCAGTACTTC. V is TRBV5-4 and J is TRBJ2-5, with D possibly TRBD1 on 5 matching bases. Germline V gene sequence: CDR1 SGHNT, CDR2 YYREEE (reference sequence). V shed 0 bases and J shed 0 bases, with 15 bases lying between them. The CDR3 runs 17 residues.